The sequence of this TCR beta chain was determined in a study of T cells in Graves' hyperthyroidism and ophthalmopathy. CDR1 is SGHAT, CDR2 FQNNGV, per germline. The CDR3 has 15 amino acids. V was clipped by 5 bases and J by 3 bases; unmatched bases: 7. Authors of the study amplified TCR beta CDR3 regions from RNA transcripts. With the HTBI primer set, the TCR CDR3 went through a first round of RT-PCR. TCRdb re-called the multiplex PCR reads with MiXCR, one entry per CDR3 protein. Among around 260,000 distinct CDR3 sequences listed, 25% to 30% were seen once. From less than 13 ml of fresh peripheral blood, PBMCs were isolated.

Sequencing was done on a sample of blood. This receptor was taken from a middle-aged man with Graves' hyperthyroidism that later progressed to Graves' ophthalmopathy. The chain couples TRBV11-2 to TRBJ1-2, with 9 bases aligning to TRBD1. CDR3 sequence: CASSPRDRADYGYTF. DNA for the CDR3: TGTGCCAGCAGCCCACGGGACAGGGCCGACTATGGCTACACCTTC.